This TCR beta chain appears in the sequencing data of a study of somatic mutations in cytotoxic T cells in rheumatoid arthritis. Study outcomes and limitations: Increasing age coincided with elevated CD8+ clonality among rheumatoid arthritis patients, though not among healthy controls.

Per the authors' pipeline: Patient CD8+ clones exceeding 1% seldom corresponded to published virus-specific TCRB sequences. Assay: immunoSEQ multiplex PCR; the TCRdb copy retains only in-frame clones and omits some. That table gives V, J and clone size, and the DNA gave D and trimming. This table holds 9,500 or so clones, around 81% found once. In germline, CDR1 is SGDLS, CDR2 YYNGEE. The CDR3 has 16 amino acids. After removal of 4 bases from V and 4 bases from J, the junction contained 10 bases not matched to a gene. As for this clone: Its target is unknown.

The chain is built from TRBV9 and TRBJ2-1, with 8 bases aligning to TRBD2. The TCR originated in an adult with rheumatoid arthritis. Material: CD8+ T cells sorted from blood. The CDR3 nucleotides read TGTGCCAGCAGCCCCAACTGGGGACTAGATTACAATGAGCAGTTCTTC. Translated: CASSPNWGLDYNEQFF.